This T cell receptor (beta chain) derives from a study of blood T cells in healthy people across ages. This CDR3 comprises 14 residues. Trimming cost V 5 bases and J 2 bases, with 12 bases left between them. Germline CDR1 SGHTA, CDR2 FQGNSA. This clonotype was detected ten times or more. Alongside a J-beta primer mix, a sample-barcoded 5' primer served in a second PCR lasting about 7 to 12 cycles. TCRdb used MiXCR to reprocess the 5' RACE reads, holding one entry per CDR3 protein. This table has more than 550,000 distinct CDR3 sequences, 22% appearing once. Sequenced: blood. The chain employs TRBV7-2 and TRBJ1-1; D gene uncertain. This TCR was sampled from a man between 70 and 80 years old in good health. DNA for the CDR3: TGTGCCAGCAGCCCACGGTCAGGTAACACTGAAGCTTTCTTT. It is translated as CASSPRSGNTEAFF.